Following are 31 T cell receptor beta chains from one sample sequenced in a study of cytomegalovirus exposure and HLA in healthy donors. The repertoire was sequenced with immunoSEQ multiplex PCR; TCRdb's copy has only in-frame clones and lacks some. The sample records 50,000 or so clones, approximately 90% being singletons. Material: PBMCs. The receptors shown here come from a woman between 18 and 29 years old in good health and CMV-seropositive.

V usage is TRBV28 and J usage is TRBJ2-4, with a tentative D call TRBD2 (5 bases). Trimming stripped 5 bases from V and 5 bases from J, with 10 bases between. The CDR3 covers 13 residues. Germline loops: CDR1 MDHEN, CDR2 SYDVKM. The CDR3 sequence: CASSTPGENIQYF. CDR3 bases: TGTGCCAGCAGTACTCCCGGGGAAAACATTCAGTACTTC. Full variable domain (outside the CDR3, taken from reference TRBV28 and TRBJ2-4): DVKVTQSSRYLVKRTGEKVFLECVQDMDHENMFWYRQDPGLGLRLIYFSYDVKMKEKGDIPEGYSVSREKKERFSLILESASTNQTSMYLCASSTPGENIQYFGAGTRLSVL.

The rearrangement uses TRBV5-1 and TRBJ1-3, with D unresolved. The germline V gene encodes CDR1 SGHRS and CDR2 YFSETQ. Trimming stripped 3 bases from V and 0 bases from J, with 10 bases between. The CDR3 length is 15 residues. In nucleotides, the CDR3 is TGCGCCAGCAGCTCGACACCAAACTCTGGAAACACCATATATTTT. This encodes CASSSTPNSGNTIYF.

The chain recombines TRBV30 with TRBJ1-5; TRBD1 aligns across 7 bases. With 0 bases clipped from V and 0 bases from J, the junction kept 8 bases outside the gene matches. The length of the CDR3 is 17 residues. Germline-derived CDR1 and CDR2 are GTSNPN and SVGIG (reference sequence). The CDR3 sequence is CAWSVARDRLSNQPQHF. The DNA of the CDR3 is TGTGCCTGGAGTGTCGCCCGGGACAGACTTAGCAATCAGCCCCAGCATTTT.

The rearrangement links TRBV5-4 to TRBJ1-2; unclear D gene. Per the germline V gene, CDR1 is SGHNT and CDR2 is YYREEE (reference sequence). Trimming removed 4 bases from V and 8 bases from J, with 18 bases in between. This CDR3 spans 14 amino acids. The CDR3 region is CASSEAQVKWGYTF. CDR3 coding DNA: TGTGCCAGCAGCGAAGCCCAGGTGAAATGGGGCTACACCTTC.

The chain carries TRBV10-2 and TRBJ1-3; weak D call: TRBD1 (5 bases). Germline V gene lookup returns CDR1 WSHSY and CDR2 SAAADI. The CDR3 covers 17 residues. V was cut by 3 bases and J by 0 bases, with 15 bases left in between. The CDR3 DNA reads TGCGCCAGCAGTGACTCTACCGGGACTGGCTCTGGAAACACCATATATTTT. This translates into CASSDSTGTGSGNTIYF.

The chain is built from TRBV19 and TRBJ2-3; D is perhaps TRBD1 (6 bases). Germline-derived CDR1 and CDR2 are LNHDA and SQIVND (reference sequence). The CDR3 sequence is 14 residues long. The germline V and J ends were trimmed by 7 bases and 0 bases, with 11 bases remaining between them. CDR3 DNA sequence: TGTGCCAGTACCGCCGGACAGAGCACAGATACGCAGTATTTT. It yields the protein CASTAGQSTDTQYF.

The chain couples TRBV30 to TRBJ2-1; 10 bases line up with TRBD2. The germline V gene has CDR1 GTSNPN and CDR2 SVGIG (reference sequence). The CDR3 loop spans 17 amino acids. The junction had 7 bases not matched to a gene; V was cut back by 2 bases and J by 0 bases. CDR3 DNA sequence: TGTGCCTGGAGTCCCGGACTAGCGGAACTCTCCTACAATGAGCAGTTCTTC. This translates into CAWSPGLAELSYNEQFF.

CDR3 coding DNA: TGCGCCAGCAGCCCTCGACAGGGGATATCCTACGAGCAGTACTTC. This gives the protein CASSPRQGISYEQYF. V gene TRBV5-1 combines with J gene TRBJ2-7; TRBD1 aligns across 8 bases. With V trimmed by 4 bases and J by 1 base, 7 bases remained unmatched. The germline gives CDR1 SGHRS, CDR2 YFSETQ. The CDR3 extends over 15 amino acids. The full variable domain, with the rest looked up from reference TRBV5-1 and TRBJ2-7, is KAGVTQTPRYLIKTRGQQVTLSCSPISGHRSVSWYQQTPGQGLQFLFEYFSETQRNKGNFPGRFSGRQFSNSRSEMNVSTLELGDSALYLCASSPRQGISYEQYFGPGTRLTVT.

This clone was detected a few times. V gene TRBV6-1 combines with J gene TRBJ2-2; D possibly corresponds to TRBD2 (5 bases). The CDR3 contains 14 residues. Germline V gives CDR1 MNHNS, CDR2 SASEGT. Trimming stripped 7 bases from V and 3 bases from J, with 12 bases between. Written as DNA, the CDR3 is TGTGCCAGCACCAGCGGTCGGGACACCGGGGAGCTGTTTTTT. This gives the protein CASTSGRDTGELFF.

In DNA, the CDR3 is TGTGCCAGCAGCCCGACGGGGGGCCTGGATCAGCCCCAGCATTTT. Translating gives CASSPTGGLDQPQHF. The J gene is TRBJ1-5, the V gene TRBV6-5; D might be TRBD1 (6 bases). The germline gives CDR1 MNHEY, CDR2 SVGAGI. This CDR3 region has 15 residues. V lost 6 bases to trimming and J lost 5 bases, with 17 bases between them.

This rearrangement joins TRBV12-1 to TRBJ1-1; TRBD1 reflects the table's D call only, with no check against the DNA. TRBV12-1 is given as a pseudogene. This CDR3 spans 16 amino acids. The CDR3 region is CASIIIRGLGNTEAFF. Written as DNA, the CDR3 is TGTGCCAGCATTATTATCAGGGGCCTAGGAAACACTGAAGCTTTCTTT.

There are a few counts of this clone. The chain uses TRBV12-1 and TRBJ2-5; no DNA check was done on the table's D call, TRBD2. TRBV12-1 is a pseudogene. The CDR3 consists of 14 residues. CDR3 protein: CASSRGTSEETQYF. The CDR3 DNA follows: TGTGCCAGCAGCCGTGGGACTAGCGAAGAGACCCAGTACTTC.

V gene TRBV5-1 combines with J gene TRBJ2-2; TRBD2 matches 7 bases. The CDR3 loop spans 16 amino acids. The V gene end was trimmed by 4 bases and the J gene end by 5 bases; junction bases not matched to a gene: 11. The germline CDR1 and CDR2 sequences are SGHRS and YFSETQ. CDR3 sequence: CASSPRAGEGTGELFF. In DNA, the CDR3 is TGCGCCAGCAGCCCCCGGGCGGGGGAAGGAACCGGGGAGCTGTTTTTT.

This clone appeared a single time. This chain connects TRBV10-2 to TRBJ2-5, with D tentatively TRBD2 (6 bases). Trimming removed 4 bases from V and 2 bases from J, with 14 bases in between. This CDR3 contains 15 residues. Germline CDR1 reads WSHSY; CDR2 reads SAAADI. The CDR3 protein is CASSGGGTEQETQYF. In DNA, the CDR3 is TGCGCCAGCAGTGGAGGAGGGACCGAACAAGAGACCCAGTACTTC.

V gene TRBV7-2 combines with J gene TRBJ1-5; TRBD1 matches 7 bases. V gave up 5 bases and J gave up 6 bases; unmatched junction bases: 10. CDR3 size: 15 residues. Germline V CDR1 and CDR2: SGHTA, FQGNSA. DNA of the CDR3: TGTGCCAGCAGCCCGGAAGGGGGCGCAGGTCAGCCCCAGCATTTT. Its protein is CASSPEGGAGQPQHF.

The chain recombines TRBV6-5 with TRBJ2-1; maybe TRBD2 (6 bases). V dropped 9 bases and J dropped 0 bases, with 12 bases sitting between them. Germline V gene data show CDR1 as MNHEY and CDR2 as SVGAGI. The CDR3 loop spans 14 amino acids. CDR3 region: CASRAGSSYNEQFF. The CDR3 DNA reads as TGTGCCAGTAGGGCGGGGAGCTCCTACAATGAGCAGTTCTTC.

The chain joins TRBV7-9 to TRBJ2-7; weak D call: TRBD1 (5 bases). Between the trimmed V and J ends, which lost 4 bases and 2 bases, there was a span of 12 bases. Germline CDR1 SEHNR, CDR2 FQNEAQ (reference sequence). This CDR3 spans 14 amino acids. The CDR3 DNA reads TGTGCCAGCAGCTCCCAGGGCTTCACCTACGAGCAGTACTTC. Its protein product is CASSSQGFTYEQYF.

The CDR3 is CASSFSGGGASGELFF. CDR3 nucleotide sequence: TGTGCCAGCAGCTTTAGCGGCGGGGGGGCGTCCGGGGAGCTGTTTTTT. The genes are TRBV7-8 and TRBJ2-2; 9 positions match TRBD2. The CDR3 extends over 16 amino acids. Germline loops: CDR1 SGHVS, CDR2 FQNEAQ. J gave up 6 bases and V 3 bases, and 8 bases lay outside the gene matches.

The genes are TRBV20-1 and TRBJ2-7; TRBD1 aligns across 7 bases. Germline V gene data show CDR1 as DFQATT and CDR2 as SNEGSKA (reference sequence). V lost 5 bases, J lost 3 bases, and 1 base stayed unmatched. There are 11 residues in the CDR3. The CDR3 nucleotides are TGCAGTGCTGGGACAGACTACGAGCAGTACTTC. Protein product: CSAGTDYEQYF.

This clone was recorded only once. V usage is TRBV5-6 and J usage is TRBJ1-5; TRBD1 aligns across 11 bases. With V trimmed by 4 bases and J by 10 bases, 10 bases remained unmatched. The CDR3 spans 15 residues. The germline gives CDR1 SGHDT, CDR2 YYEEEE. Written as DNA, the CDR3 is TGTGCCAGCAGCCAGAGTCCCGGGACAGGGGGACCCCAGCATTTT. Its protein is CASSQSPGTGGPQHF.

The chain joins TRBV11-1 to TRBJ2-3; D unresolved. V lost 2 bases and J 1 base, leaving 7 bases between the germline ends. Germline-derived CDR1 and CDR2 are SGHAT and FQDESV (reference sequence). The CDR3 totals 14 residues. The CDR3 region has the DNA TGTGCCAGCAGCTTAATCCGGGGCACAGATACGCAGTATTTT. Translated, it gives CASSLIRGTDTQYF.

The J gene is TRBJ1-1, the V gene TRBV28, with D perhaps matching TRBD1 (6 bases). This CDR3 contains 14 residues. The ends were cut back, 6 bases at V and 4 bases at J, with 15 bases in the middle. The V gene's germline CDR1 is MDHEN and CDR2 SYDVKM. CDR3 loop: CASSPGVRGTEAFF. CDR3 DNA: TGTGCCAGCAGCCCAGGGGTAAGAGGCACTGAAGCTTTCTTT.

The chain couples TRBV10-3 to TRBJ2-5, with D possibly being TRBD2 (5 bases). Germline V lookup: CDR1 ENHRY, CDR2 SYGVKD. V lost 8 bases to trimming and J lost 1 base, with 5 bases between them. This CDR3 spans 11 amino acids. CDR3 nucleotide sequence: TGTGCCATCGGGAGCCAAGAGACCCAGTACTTC. Its translation: CAIGSQETQYF.

The J gene is TRBJ2-5, the V gene TRBV6-1; 9 bases match TRBD1. V was clipped by 3 bases and J by 2 bases; unmatched bases: 1. The CDR3 loop spans 14 amino acids. Germline values: CDR1 MNHNS, CDR2 SASEGT. The CDR3 protein is CASSETGGQETQYF. DNA for the CDR3: TGTGCCAGCAGTGAGACAGGGGGGCAAGAGACCCAGTACTTC.

The chain links TRBV2 to TRBJ2-1, with 11 bases matching TRBD2. The CDR3 runs to 19 residues. The ends lost 6 bases at V and 0 bases at J; junction bases unmatched: 13. CDR1 is SNHLY, CDR2 FYNNEI, per germline. CDR3 sequence: CASRRGLAGGFFSYNEQFF. The DNA of the CDR3 is TGTGCCAGCAGGAGAGGGCTAGCGGGGGGCTTCTTCTCCTACAATGAGCAGTTCTTC.

The chain combines TRBV10-2 with TRBJ1-4, with D unresolved. This CDR3 is built from 13 residues. CDR1 is WSHSY and CDR2 is SAAADI in the germline V gene. Trimming cost V 3 bases and J 8 bases, with 10 bases left between them. Here the CDR3 reads CASSEAGREKLFF. CDR3 sequence (DNA): TGCGCCAGCAGTGAAGCCGGGAGGGAAAAACTGTTTTTT.

This sequence joins TRBV27 and TRBJ2-7, with D maybe TRBD2 (5 bases). With 6 bases removed from V and 1 base from J, the gap between germline ends came to 10 bases. The germline gives CDR1 MNHEY, CDR2 SMNVEV (reference sequence). The CDR3 consists of 13 residues. The CDR3 spells CASSVAGSYEQYF. DNA for the CDR3: TGTGCCAGCAGCGTTGCGGGTTCCTACGAGCAGTACTTC.

The chain couples TRBV11-2 to TRBJ2-6, with 8 nucleotides matching TRBD2. V was clipped by 5 bases and J by 0 bases; unmatched bases: 6. The CDR3 loop spans 17 amino acids. CDR1 and CDR2 (germline): SGHAT, FQNNGV. In DNA form, the CDR3 reads TGTGCCAGCAGCGAACGGGGGGGCCGCTCTGGGGCCAACGTCCTGACTTTC. Its translation: CASSERGGRSGANVLTF.

A remark on this clone: One base away lies a much larger clone, so this may be a sequencing read error. Other DNA sequences from this sample encode an identical CDR3 as well. The chain recombines TRBV4-1 with TRBJ1-2, with 9 bases identical to TRBD1. The CDR3 consists of 15 residues. Germline CDR1 is MGHRA and CDR2 is YSYEKL. The CDR3 loop reads CASSQRQGENYGYTF. The DNA of the CDR3 is TGTGCCAGCAGCCAGAGACAGGGGGAGAACTATGGCTACACCTTC.

This chain links TRBV5-1 with TRBJ1-1; possible D gene TRBD1, 5 bases. The germline gives CDR1 SGHRS, CDR2 YFSETQ. V lost 0 bases, J lost 4 bases, and 10 bases lay in between. The CDR3 spans 14 residues. The CDR3 reads CASSLVSRATEAFF. The DNA of the CDR3 is TGCGCCAGCAGCTTGGTCAGCAGGGCCACTGAAGCTTTCTTT.

This clone has only a few counts. The rearrangement uses TRBV2 and TRBJ1-4, with TRBD1 identical over 7 bases. The CDR3 consists of 15 residues. With V trimmed by 8 bases and J by 8 bases, 14 bases remained unmatched. Germline V gives CDR1 SNHLY, CDR2 FYNNEI. CDR3 loop: CASGAPGQRLEKLFF. CDR3 DNA: TGTGCCAGCGGAGCCCCGGGACAGCGTTTAGAAAAACTGTTTTTT.